What follows describes a single T cell receptor beta chain. Its specificity is not known. The source of the sample is a study of cytomegalovirus exposure and HLA in healthy donors. Study in general: As an earlier analysis found, roughly 170 million T cells yielded about 120 million unique TCR beta sequences. Findings of the study overall: A list of around 150 TCR beta chains associated with cytomegalovirus was given. Most TCR beta V segments were productive about 87% or about 30% of the time in an earlier analysis.

60 Vbeta and 13 Jbeta primers were used in PCR. Data came from immunoSEQ multiplex PCR; TCRdb stores just in-frame clones and leaves some out. The sample lists some 110,000 clones, 74% occurring once. Germline CDR1 is SNHLY and CDR2 is FYNNEI. The CDR3 is 15 amino acids. V gave up 6 bases and J gave up 2 bases; unmatched junction bases: 5. The sequence was collected from a woman aged 50 to 60 in good health and CMV-seropositive. What was sequenced was PBMCs. This chain joins TRBV2 and TRBJ2-1, with 9 bases aligning to TRBD2. CDR3 nucleotide sequence: TGTGCCAGCAGGTTTACTAGCGGGCCCTACAATGAGCAGTTCTTC. Residues: CASRFTSGPYNEQFF.